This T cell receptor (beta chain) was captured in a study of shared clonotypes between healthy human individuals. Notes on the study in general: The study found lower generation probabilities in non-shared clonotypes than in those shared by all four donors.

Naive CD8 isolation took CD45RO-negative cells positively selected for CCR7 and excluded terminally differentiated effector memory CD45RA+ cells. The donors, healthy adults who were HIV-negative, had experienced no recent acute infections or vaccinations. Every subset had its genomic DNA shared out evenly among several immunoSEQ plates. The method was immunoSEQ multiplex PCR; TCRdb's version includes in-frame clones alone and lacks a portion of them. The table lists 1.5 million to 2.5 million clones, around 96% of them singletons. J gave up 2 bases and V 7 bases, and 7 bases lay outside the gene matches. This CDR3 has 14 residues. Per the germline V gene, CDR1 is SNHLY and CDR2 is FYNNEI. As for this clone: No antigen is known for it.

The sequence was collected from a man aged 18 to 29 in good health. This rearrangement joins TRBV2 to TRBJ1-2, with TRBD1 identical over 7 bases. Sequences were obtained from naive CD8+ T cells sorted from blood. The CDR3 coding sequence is TGTGCCAGCACTCACGGGGACAGAAACTATGGCTACACCTTC. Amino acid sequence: CASTHGDRNYGYTF. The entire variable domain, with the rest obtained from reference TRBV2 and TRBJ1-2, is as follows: EPEVTQTPSHQVTQMGQEVILRCVPISNHLYFYWYRQILGQKVEFLVSFYNNEISEKSEIFDDQFSVERPDGSNFTLKIRSTKLEDSAMYFCASTHGDRNYGYTFGSGTRLTVV.